The present T cell receptor beta chain was sequenced within a study of blood T cell repertoires in COVID-19. Study-wide context: There were acute and convalescent COVID-19 samples, and they came from the United States, Italy and Spain. PBMCs, B-cell-depleted T cells, or T cells were the source of the cDNA or gDNA that made up the material.

The V end lost 4 bases, the J end lost 5 bases, and 13 bases lay between the germline ends. The CDR3 runs 14 residues. Germline assignment: CDR1 LGHDT and CDR2 YNNKEL (reference sequence). Original analysis: Reference gene primer amplification gave nucleated cell count estimates. This table comes from immunoSEQ multiplex PCR, and its TCRdb copy is limited to in-frame clones, with some not included. From that table come the V and J calls and clone size; the DNA was used to work out D and trimming. The sample contains roughly 200,000 clones, 80% of which appear only once. This chain links TRBV3-1 (or the pseudogene TRBV3-2) with TRBJ2-3; D is possibly TRBD1 (6 bases). Sequencing input: peripheral blood. This TCR derives from a man between 70 and 80 years old with active or convalescent COVID-19. The CDR3 region has the DNA TGTGCCAGCAGCCCAACAGGGCAGGTAGATACGCAGTATTTT. It encodes CASSPTGQVDTQYF.